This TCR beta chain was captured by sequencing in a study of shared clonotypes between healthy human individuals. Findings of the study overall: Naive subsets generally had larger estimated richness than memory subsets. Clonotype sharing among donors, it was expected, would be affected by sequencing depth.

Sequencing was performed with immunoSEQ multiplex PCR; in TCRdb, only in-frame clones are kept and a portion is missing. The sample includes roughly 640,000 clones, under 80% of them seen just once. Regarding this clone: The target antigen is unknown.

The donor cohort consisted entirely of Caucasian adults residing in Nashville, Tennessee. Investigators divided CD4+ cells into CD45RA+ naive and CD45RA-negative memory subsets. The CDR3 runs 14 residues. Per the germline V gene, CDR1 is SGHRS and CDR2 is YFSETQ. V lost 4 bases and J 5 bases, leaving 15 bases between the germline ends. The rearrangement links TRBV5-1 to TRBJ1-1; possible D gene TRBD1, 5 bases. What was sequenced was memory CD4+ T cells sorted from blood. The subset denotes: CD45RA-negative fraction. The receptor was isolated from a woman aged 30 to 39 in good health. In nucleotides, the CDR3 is TGCGCCAGCAGCCCCTCGGGGGTTGGTACTGAAGCTTTCTTT. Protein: CASSPSGVGTEAFF.